This entry lists 32 T cell receptor beta chains sequenced from one sample in a study of early T cells in non-severe SARS-CoV-2 infection. Each CDR3 protein is one row after TCRdb ran MiXCR on the 5' RACE reads. Of around 27,000 distinct CDR3 sequences listed, about 6% were seen once; the top ten hold about 25%. The sequencing input was whole blood. All receptors come from an adult who was a healthcare worker with PCR-confirmed SARS-CoV-2 infection or an uninfected control (not recorded which).

Ten or more counts support this clonotype. The chain links TRBV28 to TRBJ2-4; TRBD2 might be the D (5 bases). Between the trimmed V and J ends, which lost 11 bases and 5 bases, there was a span of 16 bases. The CDR3 totals 13 residues. In germline, CDR1 is MDHEN, CDR2 SYDVKM. CDR3 sequence reads: CAVNTGNENIQYF. CDR3 nucleotide sequence: TGTGCCGTAAACACCGGGAACGAAAACATTCAGTACTTC.

This clonotype has a count of ten or more. The chain couples TRBV20-1 to TRBJ2-1; 13 nucleotides agree with TRBD2. Germline V lookup: CDR1 DFQATT, CDR2 SNEGSKA (reference sequence). This CDR3 is 14 amino acids long. After removal of 6 bases from V and 11 bases from J, the junction contained 10 bases not matched to a gene. The CDR3 is CSAVLAGGPWKQFF. Written as DNA, the CDR3 is TGCAGTGCCGTACTAGCGGGAGGGCCTTGGAAGCAGTTCTTC.

Only a few counts were recorded for this clonotype. A junction end diverges from the germline sequence, so it may reflect a read error. This sequence joins TRBV6-1 and TRBJ2-1; D is perhaps TRBD2 (6 bases). The CDR3 sequence is 17 residues long. Germline CDR1 is MNHNS and CDR2 is SASEGT. The CDR3 DNA reads TGTGCCAGCAGTGGATGGGGGGTCCTCCTTATCCACAATCAGCAGTTCTTC. Protein sequence: CASSGWGVLLIHNQQFF.

This clonotype was picked up many times. The genes are TRBV19 and TRBJ2-1, with 9 bases lining up with TRBD1. J gave up 4 bases and V 1 base, and 2 bases lay outside the gene matches. Germline V gives CDR1 LNHDA, CDR2 SQIVND (reference sequence). CDR3 length: 15 amino acids. The chain's CDR3 is CASSIAQGAYNEQFF. DNA of the CDR3: TGTGCCAGTAGTATAGCACAGGGGGCGTACAATGAGCAGTTCTTC.

This clonotype turned up a few times. The chain carries TRBV11-2 and TRBJ2-5; TRBD2 might be the D (6 bases). The CDR3 extends over 14 amino acids. The germline gives CDR1 SGHAT, CDR2 FQNNGV. V was pared by 4 bases and J by 4 bases, with 13 bases between. The CDR3 spells CASSSTTRGETQYF. CDR3 nucleotides: TGTGCCAGCAGCTCGACGACTAGGGGAGAGACCCAGTACTTC.

In this sample, this clonotype turned up many times. The chain links TRBV27 to TRBJ1-1; TRBD1 might be the D (6 bases). This CDR3 has 12 amino acids. Germline values: CDR1 MNHEY, CDR2 SMNVEV (reference sequence). V was cut by 8 bases and J by 1 base, with 8 bases left in between. CDR3 in amino acids: CASGQPNTEAFF. As DNA, the CDR3 is TGTGCCAGCGGACAGCCGAACACTGAAGCTTTCTTT.

In its sample, this clonotype was seen many times. V is TRBV20-1 and J is TRBJ2-7; possibly TRBD1 or TRBD2 for D (6 bases each). The CDR3 is made up of 15 amino acids. V was clipped by 1 base and J by 0 bases, with 13 bases between them. CDR1 is DFQATT, CDR2 SNEGSKA, per germline (reference sequence). CDR3 amino acids: CSARVGGRSSYEQYF. Written as DNA, the CDR3 is TGCAGTGCTAGAGTTGGGGGGCGGTCCTCCTACGAGCAGTACTTC.

This clonotype was observed many times. In DNA, the CDR3 is TGCGCCAGCAGCTTCGATGGGGTTATTCTTTACGAGCAGTACTTC. This encodes CASSFDGVILYEQYF. The V and J genes are TRBV5-1 and TRBJ2-7; D call uncertain. The length of the CDR3 is 15 residues. V was cut by 2 bases and J by 4 bases, with 16 bases left in between. From germline, CDR1 is SGHRS and CDR2 YFSETQ.

This clonotype is categorized as medium-sized. The rearrangement links TRBV11-2 to TRBJ1-1; possibly TRBD1 for D (5 bases). This CDR3 is built from 13 residues. CDR1 and CDR2 (germline): SGHAT, FQNNGV. V gave up 3 bases and J gave up 10 bases, with 15 bases separating them. The CDR3 loop reads CASSLSPERGAFF. The CDR3 nucleotides read TGTGCCAGCAGCTTGTCCCCAGAGAGGGGAGCTTTCTTT. Using reference TRBV11-2 and TRBJ1-1 for the parts outside the CDR3, the full variable domain is EAGVAQSPRYKIIEKRQSVAFWCNPISGHATLYWYQQILGQGPKLLIQFQNNGVVDDSQLPKDRFSAERLKGVDSTLKIQPAKLEDSAVYLCASSLSPERGAFFGQGTRLTVV.

This clonotype was recorded many times. The rearrangement joins TRBV10-3 to TRBJ2-1; 8 nucleotides line up with TRBD2. With V trimmed by 6 bases and J by 7 bases, 5 bases remained unmatched. Germline V lookup: CDR1 ENHRY, CDR2 SYGVKD. This CDR3 spans 13 amino acids. The CDR3 bases are TGTGCCATCAGCCACGGGGGGGTTAATGAGCAGTTCTTC. Its translation is CAISHGGVNEQFF.

At least ten counts were recorded for this clonotype. V gene TRBV6-2 or TRBV6-3 combines with J gene TRBJ2-1; D is tentatively TRBD1 or TRBD2 (6 bases each). V was cut by 2 bases and J by 8 bases, with 7 bases left in between. CDR1 is MNHEY and CDR2 is SVGEGT in the germline V gene. The CDR3 runs 12 residues. Written as DNA, the CDR3 is TGTGCCAGCAGTTACGGGGGGCATGAGCAGTTCTTC. Protein sequence: CASSYGGHEQFF.

This clonotype was counted ten times or more. The J gene is TRBJ1-2, the V gene TRBV3-1, with D perhaps TRBD1 (6 bases). Germline loops: CDR1 LGHDT, CDR2 YNNKEL (reference sequence). Trimming removed 3 bases at V and 2 bases at J, with 13 bases between. The CDR3 length is 15 residues. CDR3 nucleotide sequence: TGTGCCAGCAGCCATTCAAACAGGGTGAACTATGGCTACACCTTC. Its protein product is CASSHSNRVNYGYTF. Supplemented by reference TRBV3-1 and TRBJ1-2, the full variable domain reads DTAVSQTPKYLVTQMGNDKSIKCEQNLGHDTMYWYKQDSKKFLKIMFSYNNKELIINETVPNRFSPKSPDKAHLNLHINSLELGDSAVYFCASSHSNRVNYGYTFGSGTRLTVV.

The V call is TRBV6-1, the J call TRBJ2-7, with TRBD1 as a possible D gene (6 bases). The germline V gene encodes CDR1 MNHNS and CDR2 SASEGT. V was shortened by 5 bases and J by 2 bases, with 10 bases between the two germline ends. There are 13 residues in the CDR3. This CDR3 reads CASSPRTAYEQYF. CDR3 sequence (DNA): TGTGCCAGCAGTCCTCGGACAGCCTACGAGCAGTACTTC.

At least ten counts were recorded for this clonotype. The gene calls are TRBV6-2 or TRBV6-3 and TRBJ1-2, with 10 positions matching TRBD1. This CDR3 is 14 amino acids long. After removal of 2 bases from V and 10 bases from J, the junction contained 7 bases not matched to a gene. Germline V gives CDR1 MNHEY, CDR2 SVGEGT. As DNA, the CDR3 is TGTGCCAGCAGTTACGGCGGGACAGGGGTTTTCTACACCTTC. Protein sequence: CASSYGGTGVFYTF.

This clonotype was recorded at least ten times. J is TRBJ1-5 and V is TRBV20-1; TRBD1 matches 10 bases. After removal of 5 bases from V and 0 bases from J, the junction contained 7 bases not matched to a gene. The CDR3 has 16 residues. The germline gives CDR1 DFQATT, CDR2 SNEGSKA (reference sequence). The CDR3 region has the DNA TGCAGTGCTGGACAGGGGGTATTCCATAGCAATCAGCCCCAGCATTTT. Translated: CSAGQGVFHSNQPQHF.

The V call is TRBV7-2, the J call TRBJ2-3; the D gene is possibly TRBD2 (6 bases). V was shortened by 5 bases and J by 5 bases, with 14 bases between the two germline ends. This CDR3 has 14 residues. Germline V lookup: CDR1 SGHTA, CDR2 FQGNSA. Written as DNA, the CDR3 is TGTGCCAGCAGCCCAGGAGGGGCAGGAGATACGCAGTATTTT. As protein: CASSPGGAGDTQYF.

This clonotype showed up just a few times. The chain couples TRBV5-1 to TRBJ2-6, with D hard to call. The CDR3 totals 15 residues. V was trimmed by 1 base and J by 0 bases, leaving 5 bases between them. Germline V gene data show CDR1 as SGHRS and CDR2 as YFSETQ. The CDR3 DNA reads TGCGCCAGCAGCTTGCCGTCCTCTGGGGCCAACGTCCTGACTTTC. Encoded protein: CASSLPSSGANVLTF.

J is TRBJ2-5 and V is TRBV19, with D perhaps matching TRBD1 (6 bases). Germline assignment: CDR1 LNHDA and CDR2 SQIVND (reference sequence). V lost 8 bases and J 9 bases, leaving 25 bases between the germline ends. The CDR3 loop spans 15 amino acids. The CDR3 sequence is CASSLETAFPGAQYF. CDR3 DNA: TGTGCCAGTTCTCTCGAGACAGCCTTTCCAGGGGCCCAGTACTTC.

This clonotype has at least ten counts. The rearrangement uses TRBV20-1 and TRBJ2-3, with a weak D call TRBD2 (5 bases). Germline V gives CDR1 DFQATT, CDR2 SNEGSKA (reference sequence). The length of the CDR3 is 15 residues. The V gene lost 0 bases and the J gene lost 0 bases, with 10 bases spanning the gap. CDR3 in amino acids: CSARDEGGSTDTQYF. CDR3 bases: TGCAGTGCTAGAGATGAGGGCGGGAGCACAGATACGCAGTATTTT.

The chain recombines TRBV18 with TRBJ1-5; D might be TRBD1 (6 bases). CDR3 length: 13 residues. Trimming shortened V by 4 bases and J by 4 bases, and 8 bases separated the two germline ends. Per the germline V gene, CDR1 is KGHSH and CDR2 is LQKENI. As DNA, the CDR3 is TGTGCCAGCTCACGGACAGTTAATCAGCCCCAGCATTTT. Amino acid sequence: CASSRTVNQPQHF. Full variable domain (rest looked up from reference TRBV18 and TRBJ1-5): NAGVMQNPRHLVRRRGQEARLRCSPMKGHSHVYWYRQLPEEGLKFMVYLQKENIIDESGMPKERFSAEFPKEGPSILRIQQVVRGDSAAYFCASSRTVNQPQHFGDGTRLSIL.

This clonotype was picked up many times. This chain links TRBV29-1 with TRBJ1-1; a possible D gene is TRBD1 (6 bases). Deletions cut 6 bases from V and 0 bases from J, with 8 bases between. Germline assignment: CDR1 SQVTM and CDR2 ANQGSEA. This CDR3 contains 12 residues. The CDR3 bases are TGCAGCGTAACAGGGTTGAACACTGAAGCTTTCTTT. It is translated as CSVTGLNTEAFF.

At least ten counts were recorded for this clonotype. The genes are TRBV6-2 or TRBV6-3 and TRBJ1-1; no clear D gene. Germline CDR1 reads MNHEY; CDR2 reads SVGEGT. This CDR3 has 12 amino acids. The V end was cut by 3 bases, the J end by 4 bases, with 6 bases between. CDR3 region: CASSYSSTEAFF. The CDR3 DNA reads as TGTGCCAGCAGTTATTCGAGCACTGAAGCTTTCTTT.

This clonotype was counted at least ten times. The chain uses TRBV27 and TRBJ1-1; D is undetermined. Germline V gives CDR1 MNHEY, CDR2 SMNVEV (reference sequence). The V end lost 8 bases, the J end lost 1 base, and 11 bases lay between the germline ends. This CDR3 contains 13 residues. The CDR3 spells CASSVSRNTEAFF. CDR3 bases: TGTGCCAGCTCAGTTAGTCGGAACACTGAAGCTTTCTTT.

This clonotype has at least ten counts. The chain links TRBV9 to TRBJ2-7; the match to TRBD1 covers 9 bases. V was clipped by 3 bases and J by 3 bases; unmatched bases: 4. The CDR3 is 14 amino acids. The germline gives CDR1 SGDLS, CDR2 YYNGEE. CDR3 protein: CASSGRQGDYEQYF. The CDR3 DNA follows: TGTGCCAGCAGCGGCCGACAGGGGGACTACGAGCAGTACTTC.

This clonotype has at least ten counts. This chain links TRBV4-2 with TRBJ1-2; a possible D gene is TRBD1 (5 bases). V lost 2 bases and J 6 bases, leaving 16 bases between the germline ends. Germline V lookup: CDR1 LGHNA, CDR2 YNFKEQ. The CDR3 totals 15 residues. The CDR3: CASSQNALDTDGYTF. The CDR3 nucleotides read TGTGCCAGCAGCCAAAATGCCCTGGACACCGATGGCTACACCTTC.

At least ten counts were recorded for this clonotype. This chain connects TRBV2 to TRBJ2-7; 7 bases fit TRBD1. The germline V gene encodes CDR1 SNHLY and CDR2 FYNNEI. Losses at the gene ends were 8 bases for V and 1 base for J; bases not matched to a gene: 8. CDR3 length equals 14 residues. CDR3 residues: CASLGTAVSYEQYF. The DNA for the CDR3 is TGTGCCAGCCTCGGGACAGCCGTTTCCTACGAGCAGTACTTC.

The gene calls are TRBV5-1 and TRBJ2-3; D is unclear. From germline, CDR1 is SGHRS and CDR2 YFSETQ. CDR3 length: 14 residues. V lost 0 bases to trimming and J lost 2 bases, with 7 bases between them. CDR3 sequence: CASSLGGFTDTQYF. CDR3 bases: TGCGCCAGCAGCTTGGGGGGATTCACAGATACGCAGTATTTT.

This clonotype was found many times. This chain connects TRBV2 to TRBJ1-1; possible D gene TRBD1, 6 bases. Germline-derived CDR1 and CDR2 are SNHLY and FYNNEI. The CDR3 is made up of 14 amino acids. V shed 4 bases and J shed 5 bases, with 14 bases lying between them. CDR3 sequence reads: CASSGQVGGTEAFF. The CDR3 nucleotides are TGTGCCAGCAGTGGACAGGTCGGGGGAACTGAAGCTTTCTTT.

This clonotype was counted at least ten times. V usage is TRBV11-2 and J usage is TRBJ2-7; D is unclear. Germline V gives CDR1 SGHAT, CDR2 FQNNGV. Trimming cost V 3 bases and J 5 bases, with 17 bases left between them. CDR3 length equals 15 residues. CDR3 protein: CASSFLDYLAHEQYF. The CDR3 DNA sequence: TGTGCCAGCAGCTTTTTGGATTATTTGGCACACGAGCAGTACTTC.

This clonotype is medium-sized (0.01 to 0.1%) by share. This rearrangement joins TRBV7-2 to TRBJ1-1; the match to TRBD1 covers 8 bases. From germline, CDR1 is SGHTA and CDR2 FQGNSA. V trimming: 5 bases; J trimming: 4 bases; junction bases outside the gene matches: 6. The CDR3 is 14 amino acids. CDR3 in amino acids: CASSQGQGGTEAFF. DNA for the CDR3: TGTGCCAGCAGCCAAGGACAGGGTGGCACTGAAGCTTTCTTT. Using reference TRBV7-2 and TRBJ1-1 for the parts outside the CDR3, the full variable domain is GAGVSQSPSNKVTEKGKDVELRCDPISGHTALYWYRQSLGQGLEFLIYFQGNSAPDKSGLPSDRFSAERTGGSVSTLTIQRTQQEDSAVYLCASSQGQGGTEAFFGQGTRLTVV.

This clonotype came up many times. V gene TRBV7-2 combines with J gene TRBJ1-1; a weak D match, TRBD1 (6 bases). The CDR3 is made up of 12 amino acids. Germline V gene data show CDR1 as SGHTA and CDR2 as FQGNSA. Trimming cost V 6 bases and J 6 bases, with 11 bases left between them. The CDR3 here is CASRQQGPEAFF. The CDR3 nucleotides read TGTGCCAGCAGGCAACAGGGTCCTGAAGCTTTCTTT.

This clonotype was counted at least ten times. The rearrangement links TRBV11-2 to TRBJ1-1; D is perhaps TRBD1 (5 bases). The V gene lost 5 bases and the J gene lost 4 bases, with 11 bases spanning the gap. CDR1 is SGHAT, CDR2 FQNNGV, per germline. CDR3 length: 13 amino acids. This chain's CDR3 is CASSVTEGTEAFF. CDR3 DNA: TGTGCCAGCAGCGTGACAGAGGGCACTGAAGCTTTCTTT.